Shown below are 7 T cell receptor beta chains from a single sample sequenced in a study of tumor-infiltrating lymphocytes in primary liver carcinoma. The researchers produced TCR beta cDNA from about 510 ng total RNA with a constant-region primer. Each TCR beta library was derived from three nested multiplex PCR rounds that employed slightly modified ARM-PCR. PCR rounds one and two used TRBV1-TRBV30 forward primers with a C-beta reverse primer for 9 to 10 cycles each. TCRdb re-called the multiplex PCR reads with MiXCR, one entry per CDR3 protein. The sample holds approximately 300,000 distinct CDR3 sequences, about 60% seen once. For blood RNA, unsorted whole blood served as the source, and germline DNA was extracted too. The sequencing input was peripheral blood. All receptors derive from a middle-aged man with primary liver carcinoma and hepatitis B virus infection.

V gene TRBV5-4 combines with J gene TRBJ2-1; D ambiguous. The CDR3 is 19 amino acids. Germline loops: CDR1 SGHNT, CDR2 YYREEE (reference sequence). The germline V and J ends were trimmed by 2 bases and 0 bases, with 21 bases remaining between them. The CDR3 region is CASSFTHHRALSSYNEQFF. CDR3 bases: TGTGCCAGCAGCTTTACCCATCATAGGGCGTTAAGCTCCTACAATGAGCAGTTCTTC.

As concerns this clonotype: One end of the junction is discordant with germline, which a read error may explain. This chain connects TRBV11-2 to TRBJ2-6; TRBD1 matches at 12 bases. The germline V gene has CDR1 SGHAT and CDR2 FQNNGV. The CDR3 totals 18 residues. The CDR3 DNA sequence: TGTGCCAGCAGCATAGGGACAGGGGGCTCCCCTGGGGCCAATGTCCTGACTTTC. This codes for CASSIGTGGSPGANVLTF. Complete variable domain (other parts from reference TRBV11-2 and TRBJ2-6): EAGVAQSPRYKIIEKRQSVAFWCNPISGHATLYWYQQILGQGPKLLIQFQNNGVVDDSQLPKDRFSAERLKGVDSTLKIQPAKLEDSAVYLCASSIGTGGSPGANVLTFGAGSRLTVL.

This clonotype was picked up one time. This may stem from a read error, because a much larger clone lies one nucleotide away. The V call is TRBV29-1, the J call TRBJ1-4; possible D gene TRBD1, 5 bases. The germline V gene has CDR1 SQVTM and CDR2 ANQGSEA. The CDR3 length is 13 residues. Deletions cut 4 bases from V and 5 bases from J, with 11 bases between. CDR3 in amino acids: CSVVAWGNEKLFF. CDR3 DNA sequence: TGCAGCGTTGTGGCTTGGGGGAATGAAAAACTGTTTTTT.

This clonotype was seen many times. V and J are TRBV11-2 and TRBJ2-1; D may be TRBD2 (6 bases). Germline V lookup: CDR1 SGHAT, CDR2 FQNNGV. V gave up 5 bases and J gave up 3 bases, with 29 bases separating them. The CDR3 is made up of 20 amino acids. CDR3 protein: CASSEPLGAGSGLFYNEQFF. CDR3 sequence (DNA): TGTGCCAGCAGCGAGCCCCTTGGGGCGGGAAGTGGCCTCTTCTACAATGAGCAGTTCTTC.

Notes on this clonotype: A much bigger clone sits one base away, suggesting this may be a read error. This sequence joins TRBV6-1 and TRBJ2-1; 8 positions agree with TRBD2. J lost 7 bases, V lost 2 bases, and 7 bases had no gene match. In germline, CDR1 is MNHNS, CDR2 SASEGT. The length of the CDR3 is 15 residues. The CDR3, as DNA: TGTGCCAGCAGTGAAACTACGGGAGGGTGGAATGAGCAGTTCTTC. Translated, it gives CASSETTGGWNEQFF.

The sample holds one count of this clonotype. At one of its ends the junction is not consistent with the germline gene, which may arise from a read error. This rearrangement joins TRBV5-6 to TRBJ2-1, with TRBD2 identical over 12 bases. This CDR3 is 16 amino acids long. Germline loops: CDR1 SGHDT, CDR2 YYEEEE. DNA for the CDR3: TGTGCCGGCAGGGTCGCTAGCGGGAGGGCAAGGGATGAGCAGTTCTTC. Residues: CAGRVASGRARDEQFF.

This clonotype showed up many times. The chain carries TRBV29-1 and TRBJ2-3; perhaps TRBD1 as D (6 bases). The CDR3 spans 13 residues. V was trimmed by 3 bases and J by 3 bases, leaving 10 bases between them. In germline, CDR1 is SQVTM, CDR2 ANQGSEA. CDR3 DNA sequence: TGCAGCGTTGACAGGGGTGAGACAGATACGCAGTATTTT. It is translated as CSVDRGETDTQYF.